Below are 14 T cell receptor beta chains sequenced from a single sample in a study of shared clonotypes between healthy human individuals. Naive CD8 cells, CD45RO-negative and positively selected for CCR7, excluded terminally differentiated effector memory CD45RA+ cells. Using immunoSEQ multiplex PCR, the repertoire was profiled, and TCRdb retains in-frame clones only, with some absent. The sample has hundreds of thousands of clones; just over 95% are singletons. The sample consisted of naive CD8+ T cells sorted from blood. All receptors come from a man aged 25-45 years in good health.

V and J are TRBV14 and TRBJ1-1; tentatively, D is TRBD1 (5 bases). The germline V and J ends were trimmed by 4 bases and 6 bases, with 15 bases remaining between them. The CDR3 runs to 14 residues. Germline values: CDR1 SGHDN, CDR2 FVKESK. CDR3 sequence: CASSRRGRAAEAFF. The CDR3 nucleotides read TGTGCCAGCAGCCGTAGGGGAAGAGCGGCTGAAGCTTTCTTT.

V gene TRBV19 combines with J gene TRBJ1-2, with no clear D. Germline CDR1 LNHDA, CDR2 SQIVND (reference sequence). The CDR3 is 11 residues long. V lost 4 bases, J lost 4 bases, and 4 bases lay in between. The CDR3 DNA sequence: TGTGCCAGTAGTACCAGCTATGGCTACACCTTC. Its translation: CASSTSYGYTF.

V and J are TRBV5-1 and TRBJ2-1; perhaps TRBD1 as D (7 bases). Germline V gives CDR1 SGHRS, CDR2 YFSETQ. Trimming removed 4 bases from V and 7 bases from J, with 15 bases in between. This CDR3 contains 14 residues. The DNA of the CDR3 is TGCGCCAGCAGCGATCAACAGGGGAGGAATGAGCAGTTCTTC. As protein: CASSDQQGRNEQFF. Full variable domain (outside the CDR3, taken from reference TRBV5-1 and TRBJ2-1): KAGVTQTPRYLIKTRGQQVTLSCSPISGHRSVSWYQQTPGQGLQFLFEYFSETQRNKGNFPGRFSGRQFSNSRSEMNVSTLELGDSALYLCASSDQQGRNEQFFGPGTRLTVL.

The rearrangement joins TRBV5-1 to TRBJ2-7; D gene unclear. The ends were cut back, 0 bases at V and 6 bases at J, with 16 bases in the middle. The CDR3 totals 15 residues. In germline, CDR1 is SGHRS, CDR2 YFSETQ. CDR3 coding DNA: TGCGCCAGCAGCTTGGGTGAGGCGGCAGGTTTCGAGCAGTACTTC. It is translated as CASSLGEAAGFEQYF.

The CDR3 DNA sequence: TGCGCCAGCAGCTTGTCCCCGGGGGATGAGCAGTTCTTC. Translating it yields CASSLSPGDEQFF. V is TRBV5-1 and J is TRBJ2-1; D perhaps matches TRBD2 (6 bases). Germline CDR1 is SGHRS and CDR2 is YFSETQ. The CDR3 spans 13 residues. Trimming pared 1 base from V and 8 bases from J, leaving 10 bases between. Filled out from reference TRBV5-1 and TRBJ2-1, the complete variable domain reads KAGVTQTPRYLIKTRGQQVTLSCSPISGHRSVSWYQQTPGQGLQFLFEYFSETQRNKGNFPGRFSGRQFSNSRSEMNVSTLELGDSALYLCASSLSPGDEQFFGPGTRLTVL.

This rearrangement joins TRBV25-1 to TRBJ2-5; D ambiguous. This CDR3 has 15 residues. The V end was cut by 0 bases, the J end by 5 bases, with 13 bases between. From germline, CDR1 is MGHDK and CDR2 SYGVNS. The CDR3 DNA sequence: TGTGCCAGCAGTGAATATTCCGTCAGGCAGGAGACCCAGTACTTC. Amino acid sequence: CASSEYSVRQETQYF.

CDR3 in amino acids: CASSPGQATNEKLFF. Written as DNA, the CDR3 is TGTGCCAGCAGTCCCGGACAGGCAACTAATGAAAAACTGTTTTTT. The chain links TRBV28 to TRBJ1-4; 7 bases agree with TRBD1. Germline V gene lookup returns CDR1 MDHEN and CDR2 SYDVKM. The CDR3 loop spans 15 amino acids. The V and J ends lost 5 bases and 0 bases, in that order; junction bases with no gene match: 3.

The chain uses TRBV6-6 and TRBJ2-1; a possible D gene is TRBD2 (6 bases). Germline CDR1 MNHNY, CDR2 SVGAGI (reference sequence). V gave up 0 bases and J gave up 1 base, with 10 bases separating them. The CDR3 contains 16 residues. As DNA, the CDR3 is TGTGCCAGCAGTTACTCATTGGAGGGATCCTACAATGAGCAGTTCTTC. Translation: CASSYSLEGSYNEQFF.

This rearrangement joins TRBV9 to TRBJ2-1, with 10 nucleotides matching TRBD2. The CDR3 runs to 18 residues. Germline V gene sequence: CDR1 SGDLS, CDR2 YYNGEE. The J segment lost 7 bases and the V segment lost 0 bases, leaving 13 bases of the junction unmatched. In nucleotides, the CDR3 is TGTGCCAGCAGCGTAGGTTCGGCTAGCGGGAGTTATAGAAATGAGCAGTTCTTC. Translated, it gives CASSVGSASGSYRNEQFF.

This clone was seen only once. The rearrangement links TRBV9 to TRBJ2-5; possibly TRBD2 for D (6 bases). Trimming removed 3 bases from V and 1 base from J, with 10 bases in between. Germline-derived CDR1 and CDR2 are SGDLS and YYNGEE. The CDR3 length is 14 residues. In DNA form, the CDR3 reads TGTGCCAGCAGCGGGACGGGAGTCCAAGAGACCCAGTACTTC. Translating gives CASSGTGVQETQYF.

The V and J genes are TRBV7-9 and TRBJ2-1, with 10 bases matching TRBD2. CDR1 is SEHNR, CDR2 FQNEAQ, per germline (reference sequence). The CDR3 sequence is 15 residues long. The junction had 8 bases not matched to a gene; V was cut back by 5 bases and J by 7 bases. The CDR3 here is CASSNHSGRNNEQFF. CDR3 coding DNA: TGTGCCAGCAGCAACCATAGCGGGAGGAATAATGAGCAGTTCTTC.

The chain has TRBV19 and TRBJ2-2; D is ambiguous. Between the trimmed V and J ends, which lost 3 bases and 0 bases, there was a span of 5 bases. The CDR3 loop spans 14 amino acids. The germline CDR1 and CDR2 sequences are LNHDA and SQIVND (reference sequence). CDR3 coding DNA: TGTGCCAGTAGTATCGGCGCGAACACCGGGGAGCTGTTTTTT. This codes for CASSIGANTGELFF.

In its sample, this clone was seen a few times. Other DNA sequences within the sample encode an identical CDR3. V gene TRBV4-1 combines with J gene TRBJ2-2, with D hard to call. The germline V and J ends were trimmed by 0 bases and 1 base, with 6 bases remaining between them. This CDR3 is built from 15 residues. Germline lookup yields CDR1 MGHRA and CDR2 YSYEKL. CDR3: CASSQEGGNTGELFF. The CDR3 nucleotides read TGCGCCAGCAGCCAAGAAGGCGGGAACACCGGGGAGCTGTTTTTT.

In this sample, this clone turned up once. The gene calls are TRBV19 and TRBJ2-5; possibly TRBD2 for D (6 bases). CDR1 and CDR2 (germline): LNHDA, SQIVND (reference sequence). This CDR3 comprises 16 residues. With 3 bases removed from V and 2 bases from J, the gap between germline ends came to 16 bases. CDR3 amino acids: CASSMVLALNQETQYF. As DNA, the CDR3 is TGTGCCAGTAGTATGGTTCTAGCGCTCAATCAAGAGACCCAGTACTTC.